This note documents a single T cell receptor beta chain sequence. In the original analysis: Using reference gene primer amplification, nucleated cell counts were estimated. TCRdb keeps only in-frame clones here, not all; method: immunoSEQ multiplex PCR. The D gene and trimming were derived from the DNA, and the V and J assignments and clone size from that table. The sample carries around 300,000 clones, 75% to 90% recorded once. This sample is part of a study of blood T cell repertoires in COVID-19. For the study at large: Collection of acute and convalescent COVID-19 samples took place in the United States, Italy and Spain. Nucleic acid was either cDNA or gDNA, and it came from T cells, B-cell-depleted T cells, or PBMCs.

With 2 bases removed from V and 4 bases from J, the gap between germline ends came to 6 bases. The germline CDR1 and CDR2 sequences are SGHDT and YYEEEE. The CDR3 loop spans 13 amino acids. The origin of this receptor is a man aged 50 or older with acute or convalescent COVID-19. Sequenced: peripheral blood. The genes are TRBV5-6 and TRBJ2-2; D might be TRBD1 (6 bases). Written as DNA, the CDR3 is TGTGCCAGCAGCTTACAGGGCACCGGGGAGCTGTTTTTT. This codes for CASSLQGTGELFF. Based on the CDR3 plus reference TRBV5-6 and TRBJ2-2, the full variable domain is DAGVTQSPTHLIKTRGQQVTLRCSPKSGHDTVSWYQQALGQGPQFIFQYYEEEERQRGNFPDRFSGHQFPNYSSELNVNALLLGDSALYLCASSLQGTGELFFGEGSRLTVL.